Listed below are T cell receptor beta chains from one sample, sequenced in a study of beta chain features in type 1 diabetes. Assay used: immunoSEQ multiplex PCR; TCRdb lists only in-frame clones, some missing. Among around 690,000 clones listed, roughly an eighth were seen once. What was sequenced was naive CD4+ T cells from blood. These receptors came from a young man with type 1 diabetes. Both conserved end residues are part of each CDR3. A D gene is named only where the DNA matches it firmly. Rows may omit the clone size; those that give it use once, few, many or a size class.

j_call clone_size v_call d_call cdr3_aa cdr3_nt
TRBJ2-5 few TRBV6-1 . CASSEAPVGYQETQYF TGTGCCAGCAGTGAAGCCCCCGTGGGGTACCAAGAGACCCAGTACTTC
TRBJ1-1 few TRBV4-3 . CASSQGISSGGTEAFF TGCGCCAGCAGCCAAGGTATATCGTCCGGAGGGACTGAAGCTTTCTTT
TRBJ2-5 few TRBV9 . CASSVEVQETQYF TGTGCCAGCAGCGTTGAGGTACAAGAGACCCAGTACTTC
TRBJ2-5 . TRBV30 . CAVGVLETQYF TGTGCCGTAGGGGTTCTCGAGACCCAGTACTTC
TRBJ1-6 once TRBV2 . CASSEPERSPLHF TGTGCCAGCAGTGAACCCGAAAGGTCACCCCTCCACTTT
TRBJ1-1 . TRBV2 . CASREMLGKTEAFF TGTGCCAGCAGGGAGATGTTGGGAAAAACTGAAGCTTTCTTT
TRBJ2-2 . TRBV29-1 . CSGGGNTGELFF TGCAGCGGTGGAGGGAACACCGGGGAGCTGTTTTTT
TRBJ1-2 . TRBV5-4 TRBD1 CASSHRDRLNYGYTF TGTGCCAGCAGCCACAGGGACAGGCTTAACTATGGCTACACCTTC
TRBJ1-2 . TRBV4-2 TRBD1 CASSRPLTGTYGYTF TGTGCCAGCAGCCGCCCCCTGACAGGGACCTATGGCTACACCTTC
TRBJ1-4 . TRBV29-1 . CSVSPGSTNEKLFF TGCAGCGTTTCCCCGGGATCAACTAATGAAAAACTGTTTTTT
TRBJ1-2 few TRBV5-1 . CASSRGSNYGYTF TGCGCCAGCAGCCGAGGGAGTAACTATGGCTACACCTTC
TRBJ1-6 few TRBV25-1 . CASRQQSSYNSPLHF TGTGCCAGCAGGCAACAGAGCTCCTATAATTCACCCCTCCACTTT
TRBJ2-3 . TRBV18 . CASSPLSYSTDTQYF TGTGCCAGCTCACCACTGTCTTATTCAACAGATACGCAGTATTTT
TRBJ1-1 . TRBV10-3 TRBD1 CAIRDRAEAFF TGTGCCATCAGAGACAGGGCTGAAGCTTTCTTT
TRBJ1-5 few TRBV6-1 TRBD1 CASHETGEWQPQHF TGTGCCAGCCACGAGACAGGGGAGTGGCAGCCCCAGCATTTT
TRBJ2-1 few TRBV13 TRBD2 CASLTSGNNEQFF TGTGCCTCACTCACTAGCGGCAACAATGAGCAGTTCTTC
TRBJ2-1 . TRBV4-3 . CASSQEPHTGNEQFF TGCGCCAGCAGCCAAGAGCCTCACACGGGGAATGAGCAGTTCTTC
TRBJ2-7 few TRBV5-1 . CASRPGGDEQYF TGCGCCAGTCGACCGGGCGGGGACGAGCAGTACTTC
TRBJ1-2 . TRBV9 . CASSVSGSQNYGYTF TGTGCCAGCAGCGTATCGGGCTCGCAGAACTATGGCTACACCTTC
TRBJ1-6 few TRBV25-1 TRBD1 CASSEWGTGGNSPLHF TGTGCCAGCAGTGAATGGGGGACAGGGGGAAATTCACCCCTCCACTTT
TRBJ2-3 few TRBV5-4 TRBD2 CASSPGLAGKTDTQYF TGTGCCAGCAGCCCTGGACTAGCGGGGAAGACAGATACGCAGTATTTT
TRBJ1-2 . TRBV30 . CAWIRRNYGYTF TGTGCCTGGATACGGAGAAACTATGGCTACACCTTC
TRBJ1-4 few TRBV18 . CASSPGWGASNEKLFF TGTGCCAGCTCACCGGGTTGGGGGGCCTCCAACGAAAAACTGTTTTTT
TRBJ2-7 few TRBV11-2 . CASSSPAIGQYF TGTGCCAGCAGCTCCCCGGCTATTGGGCAGTACTTC
TRBJ2-7 few TRBV25-1 . CASSTGSEQYF TGTGCCAGCAGTACAGGGTCCGAGCAGTACTTC
TRBJ2-7 few TRBV27 . CASTQGTVHYEQYF TGTGCCAGCACCCAAGGGACGGTCCACTACGAGCAGTACTTC
TRBJ1-5 few TRBV7-4 . CASSFPVYSNQPQHF TGTGCCAGCAGCTTCCCCGTTTATAGCAATCAGCCCCAGCATTTT
TRBJ2-5 few TRBV7-2 TRBD2 CASSPLVSGGGETQYF TGTGCCAGCAGCCCTCTGGTTAGCGGGGGAGGGGAGACCCAGTACTTC
TRBJ1-4 few TRBV5-1 . CASSEGHEKLFF TGCGCCAGCAGCGAGGGGCACGAAAAACTGTTTTTT
TRBJ1-2 . TRBV27 . CASSIRMGTGYTF TGTGCCAGCAGTATCCGAATGGGGACCGGCTACACCTTC
TRBJ1-4 few TRBV27 . CASSLGPRSEKLFF TGTGCCAGCAGTTTGGGACCAAGGAGTGAAAAACTGTTTTTT
TRBJ2-7 . TRBV6-6 . CASNLDSSYEQYF TGTGCCAGCAATCTAGACAGTTCCTACGAGCAGTACTTC
TRBJ2-1 few TRBV7-2 . CASSLAPGRKYNEQFF TGTGCCAGCAGCTTAGCGCCCGGGCGGAAATACAATGAGCAGTTCTTC
TRBJ2-5 few TRBV7-2 . CASSYRELQETQYF TGTGCCAGCAGCTACAGGGAACTCCAAGAGACCCAGTACTTC
TRBJ1-6 few TRBV5-1 TRBD1 CASSTGQGTNSPLHF TGCGCCAGCAGCACCGGACAGGGGACAAATTCACCCCTCCACTTT
TRBJ2-7 . TRBV28 . CASSSNYEQYF TGTGCCAGCAGTTCCAACTACGAGCAGTACTTC
TRBJ1-1 few TRBV11-3 . CASSLGSTPNTEAFF TGTGCCAGCAGCTTAGGCAGCACCCCGAACACTGAAGCTTTCTTT
TRBJ2-1 few TRBV7-9 . CATGRWNEQFF TGTGCCACAGGCAGGTGGAATGAGCAGTTCTTC
TRBJ1-2 few TRBV2 . CASSEHSNYGYTF TGTGCCAGCAGTGAACACAGTAACTATGGCTACACCTTC
TRBJ2-2 . TRBV19 TRBD1 CASSIRGQGARAGELFF TGTGCCAGTAGTATCCGAGGACAGGGGGCTCGTGCCGGGGAGCTGTTTTTT
TRBJ1-2 . TRBV7-9 . CASSFLGNYGYTF TGTGCCAGCAGCTTCTTGGGGAACTATGGCTACACCTTC
TRBJ1-2 . TRBV10-3 . CAIGYSGDYGYTF TGTGCCATCGGATACTCAGGGGACTATGGCTACACCTTC
TRBJ1-4 . TRBV12-5 . CASGSGMSNEKLFF TGTGCTAGTGGTTCCGGGATGTCAAATGAAAAACTGTTTTTT
TRBJ2-4 few TRBV28 . CASSSSGTAKNIQYF TGTGCCAGCAGTTCGTCCGGGACAGCCAAAAACATTCAGTACTTC
TRBJ1-2 . TRBV27 TRBD1 CASSPGQGNYGYTF TGTGCCAGCAGTCCCGGACAGGGCAACTATGGCTACACCTTC
TRBJ1-1 few TRBV5-4 . CASSSRSDSEAFF TGTGCCAGCAGCTCGAGAAGTGACAGTGAAGCTTTCTTT
TRBJ1-2 . TRBV7-9 . CASSLAADSLERYGYTF TGTGCCAGCAGCTTAGCTGCGGATTCCCTCGAACGCTATGGCTACACCTTC
TRBJ1-6 . TRBV4-3 TRBD1 CASSQPQAGGNSPLHF TGCGCCAGCAGCCAACCGCAGGCAGGGGGCAATTCACCCCTCCACTTT
TRBJ1-2 few TRBV30 . CAWSVAGVGYTF TGTGCCTGGAGTGTAGCAGGGGTAGGCTACACCTTC
TRBJ1-1 few TRBV6-6 . CASTIGTEAFF TGTGCCAGCACCATAGGGACTGAAGCTTTCTTT
TRBJ1-4 . TRBV25-1 . CASSERQTGEKLFF TGTGCCAGCAGTGAAAGGCAAACGGGGGAAAAACTGTTTTTT
TRBJ1-5 . TRBV29-1 . CSVAGPNQPQHF TGCAGCGTTGCCGGGCCCAATCAGCCCCAGCATTTT
TRBJ2-7 many TRBV14 . CASSQNPPDEQYF TGTGCCAGCAGCCAGAACCCCCCTGACGAGCAGTACTTC
TRBJ2-1 . TRBV5-1 TRBD2 CASSLDLAGGNEQFF TGCGCCAGCAGCTTGGATCTAGCGGGGGGCAATGAGCAGTTCTTC
TRBJ2-3 few TRBV11-2 . CASSFQQSDTQYF TGTGCCAGCAGCTTCCAACAATCAGATACGCAGTATTTT
TRBJ2-5 few TRBV21-1 . CASSKARWRRETQYF TGTGCCAGCAGCAAAGCGAGGTGGCGGCGGGAGACCCAGTACTTC